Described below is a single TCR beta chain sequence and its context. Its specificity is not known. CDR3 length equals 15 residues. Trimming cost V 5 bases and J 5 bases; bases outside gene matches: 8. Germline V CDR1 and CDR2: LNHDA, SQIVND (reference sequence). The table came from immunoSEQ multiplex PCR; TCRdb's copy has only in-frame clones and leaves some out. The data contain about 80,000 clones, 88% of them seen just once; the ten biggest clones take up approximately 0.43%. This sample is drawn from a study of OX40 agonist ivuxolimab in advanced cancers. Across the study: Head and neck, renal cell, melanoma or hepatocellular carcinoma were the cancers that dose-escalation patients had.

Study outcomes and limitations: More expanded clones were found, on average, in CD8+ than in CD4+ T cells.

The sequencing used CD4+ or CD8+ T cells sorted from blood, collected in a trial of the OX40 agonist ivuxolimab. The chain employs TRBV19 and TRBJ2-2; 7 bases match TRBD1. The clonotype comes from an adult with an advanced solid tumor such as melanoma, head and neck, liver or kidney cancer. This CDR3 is CASSLQGSATGELFF. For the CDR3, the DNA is TGTGCCAGTAGTTTACAGGGGTCGGCGACCGGGGAGCTGTTTTTT.